This T cell receptor beta chain emerged from a study of neurological immune-mediated disorders. Study-wide results and limits: None of the CDR3 amino acid sequences of expanded clones recurred across subjects, suggesting private repertoires in all groups.

Unsorted libraries were derived from 2 million PBMCs stored at -80 C. cDNA was made by 5'RACE with 10-nucleotide random UMIs. Over 200 million TCR-beta sequences from 15-18 subjects came from every sequencing run. TCRdb reprocessed the 5' RACE reads via MiXCR and lists one record per CDR3 protein. The sample lists approximately 58,000 distinct CDR3 sequences, around 10% occurring once. Germline-derived CDR1 and CDR2 are SGHRS and YFSETQ. V lost 0 bases and J lost 5, with 8 bases in between. CDR3 length: 13 amino acids. This clonotype was seen many times. Its antigen is not identified. The sample taken for sequencing was PBMCs. V usage is TRBV5-1 and J usage is TRBJ2-5; D may be TRBD2 (5 bases). The clonotype comes from a man aged 55-75 years in good health. The CDR3 is CASSLARRETQYF. CDR3 nucleotides: TGCGCCAGCAGCTTGGCCCGGAGGGAGACCCAGTACTTC.